Here is one TCR beta chain with its context. Its target is not known. CDR1 is SGHTA, CDR2 FQGNSA, per germline. CDR3 length: 14 amino acids. V trimming: 2 bases; J trimming: 4 bases; junction bases outside the gene matches: 2. Clones were sequenced by immunoSEQ multiplex PCR, and TCRdb holds only the in-frame ones, with some missing. Of just under 150,000 clones detected, approximately 90% appear once; the ten largest clones hold roughly 1.7%. This sample was included in a study of T cell responses to AZD1222 COVID-19 vaccine. Regarding the study as a whole: Females made up more of the donors, who were largely white British, and clonal diversity may have come out too low. Baseline serology detected seropositivity in only 5 or 6 AZD1222 recipients. Every sample of the repertoires postdated the peak T cell response.

V gene TRBV7-2 combines with J gene TRBJ2-7; TRBD1 aligns across 10 bases. The receptor's source is an adult who received the AZD1222 COVID-19 vaccine. The material was peripheral blood, obtained 28 days after the second AZD1222 dose. The CDR3 region is CASSLWDRGYEQYF. Here the CDR3 DNA reads TGTGCCAGCAGCTTATGGGACAGGGGATACGAGCAGTACTTC.